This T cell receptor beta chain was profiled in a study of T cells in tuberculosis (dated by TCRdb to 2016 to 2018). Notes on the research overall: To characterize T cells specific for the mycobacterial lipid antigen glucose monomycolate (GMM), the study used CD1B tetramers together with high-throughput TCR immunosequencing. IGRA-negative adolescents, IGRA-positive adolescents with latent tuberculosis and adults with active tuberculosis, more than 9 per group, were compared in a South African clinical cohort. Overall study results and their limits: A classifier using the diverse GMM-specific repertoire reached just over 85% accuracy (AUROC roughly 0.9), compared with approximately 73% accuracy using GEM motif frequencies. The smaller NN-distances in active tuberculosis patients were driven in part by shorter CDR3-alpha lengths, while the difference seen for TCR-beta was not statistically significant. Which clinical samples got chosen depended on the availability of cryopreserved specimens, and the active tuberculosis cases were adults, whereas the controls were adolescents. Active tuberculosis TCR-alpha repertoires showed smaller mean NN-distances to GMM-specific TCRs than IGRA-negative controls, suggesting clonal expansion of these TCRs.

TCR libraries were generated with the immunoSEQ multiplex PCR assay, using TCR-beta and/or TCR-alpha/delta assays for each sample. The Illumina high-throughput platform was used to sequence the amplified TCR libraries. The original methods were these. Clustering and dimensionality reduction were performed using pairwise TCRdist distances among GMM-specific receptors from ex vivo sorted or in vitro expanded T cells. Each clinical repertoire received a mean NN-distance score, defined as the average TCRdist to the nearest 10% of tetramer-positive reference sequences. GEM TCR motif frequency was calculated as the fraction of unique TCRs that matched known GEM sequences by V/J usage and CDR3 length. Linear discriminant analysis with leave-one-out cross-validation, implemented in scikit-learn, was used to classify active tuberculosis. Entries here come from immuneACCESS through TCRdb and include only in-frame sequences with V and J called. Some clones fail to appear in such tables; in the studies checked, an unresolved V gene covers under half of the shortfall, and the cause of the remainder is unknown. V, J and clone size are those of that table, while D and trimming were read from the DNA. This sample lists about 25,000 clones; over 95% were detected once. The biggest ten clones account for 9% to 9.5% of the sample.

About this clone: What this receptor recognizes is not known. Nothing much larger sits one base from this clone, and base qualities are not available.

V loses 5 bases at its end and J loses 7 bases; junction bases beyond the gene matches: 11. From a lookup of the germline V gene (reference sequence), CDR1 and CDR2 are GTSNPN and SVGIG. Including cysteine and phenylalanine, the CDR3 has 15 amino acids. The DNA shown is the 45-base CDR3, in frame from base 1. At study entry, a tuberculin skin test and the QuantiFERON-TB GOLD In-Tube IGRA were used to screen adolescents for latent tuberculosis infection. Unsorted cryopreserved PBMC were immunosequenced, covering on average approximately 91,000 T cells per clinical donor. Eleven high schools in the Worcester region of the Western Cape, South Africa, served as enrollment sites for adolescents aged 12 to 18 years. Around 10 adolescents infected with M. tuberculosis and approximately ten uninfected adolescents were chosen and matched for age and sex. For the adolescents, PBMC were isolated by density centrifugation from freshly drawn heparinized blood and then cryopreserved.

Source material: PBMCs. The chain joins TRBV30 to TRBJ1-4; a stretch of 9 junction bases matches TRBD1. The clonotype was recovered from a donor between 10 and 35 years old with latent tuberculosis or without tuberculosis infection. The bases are TGTGCCTGGGAAACCTCGGGACAGGGCTTTGAAAAACTGTTTTTT. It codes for CAWETSGQGFEKLFF. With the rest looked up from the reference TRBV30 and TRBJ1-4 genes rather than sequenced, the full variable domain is SQTIHQWPATLVQPVGSPLSLECTVEGTSNPNLYWYRQAAGRGLQLLFYSVGIGQISSEVPQNLSASRPQDRQFILSSKKLLLSDSGFYLCAWETSGQGFEKLFFGSGTQLSVL.